This T cell receptor beta chain was sequenced for a study of blood T cell repertoires in COVID-19. Study at large: The samples span acute and convalescent COVID-19 from the United States, Italy and Spain. T cells, B-cell-depleted T cells, or PBMCs provided the cDNA or gDNA that served as material.

Trimming took 7 bases from V and 0 from J, leaving 13 bases between them. The germline V gene has CDR1 SQVTM and CDR2 ANQGSEA. The CDR3 spans 15 residues. How the authors handled the data: Reference gene primer amplification gave estimated nucleated cell counts. Sequenced by immunoSEQ multiplex PCR; TCRdb stores in-frame clones only, minus some. The D gene and trimming were derived from the DNA, and the V and J assignments and clone size from that table. The profile shows about 72,000 clones, around nine tenths of them singletons. This clonotype was sampled from a woman aged 55-70 years with acute or convalescent COVID-19. The chain recombines TRBV29-1 with TRBJ2-6; D gene uncertain. The sample consisted of peripheral blood. The CDR3 nucleotides are TGCAGCGGCCCCCCCGGTCTCTCTGGGGCCAACGTCCTGACTTTC. This codes for CSGPPGLSGANVLTF.